The rows below give T cell receptor beta chains drawn from one sample of a study of T cell responses to AZD1222 COVID-19 vaccine. Produced via immunoSEQ multiplex PCR; TCRdb's table is partial and in-frame only. Of 75,000 to 100,000 clones in the sample, about 88% were seen once. The sequencing here drew on peripheral blood, taken on day 0 of AZD1222 vaccination. These receptors were taken from an adult in good health. The CDR3 runs from the conserved cysteine through the conserved F or W. A D gene is named only where the DNA matches it firmly. The size entry is marked missing in some rows and otherwise reads once, few, many or a size class.

d_gene,abundance,j_gene,v_gene,CDR3aa,CDR3nt
.,.,TRBJ2-3,TRBV9,CASSESWLGDTQYF,TGTGCCAGCAGCGAGTCCTGGCTGGGCGATACGCAGTATTTT
.,once,TRBJ2-1,TRBV20-1,CSASTSFEMGDEQFF,TGCAGTGCTAGTACCAGCTTCGAGATGGGCGATGAGCAGTTCTTC
TRBD2,few,TRBJ2-1,TRBV18,CASSQISGLAISNEQFF,TGTGCCAGCTCACAAATTAGCGGACTAGCGATCTCCAATGAGCAGTTCTTC
TRBD1,.,TRBJ1-1,TRBV15,CATSRGQGAGHTEAFF,TGTGCCACCAGCAGGGGACAGGGGGCAGGACACACTGAAGCTTTCTTT
TRBD1,once,TRBJ1-4,TRBV5-4,CASSRQGTNEKLFF,TGTGCCAGCAGCCGACAGGGAACTAATGAAAAACTGTTTTTT
.,once,TRBJ1-4,TRBV18,CASSPRRNNEKLFF,TGTGCCAGCTCACCGAGGCGCAATAATGAAAAACTGTTTTTT
TRBD1,.,TRBJ2-6,TRBV11-2,CASSGPKRSGGMGANVLTF,TGTGCCAGCAGCGGTCCAAAACGCTCAGGGGGCATGGGGGCCAACGTCCTGACTTTC
.,.,TRBJ1-1,TRBV19,CASKPGPYGTEAFF,TGTGCCAGTAAGCCAGGGCCCTATGGCACTGAAGCTTTCTTT
TRBD2,once,TRBJ2-1,TRBV10-2,CASSGGGLAGGSSYNEQFF,TGCGCCAGCAGTGGAGGGGGACTAGCGGGGGGGAGCTCCTACAATGAGCAGTTCTTC
TRBD2,.,TRBJ2-7,TRBV7-2,CASSLNLAGWEQYF,TGTGCCAGCAGCTTAAACCTAGCGGGGTGGGAGCAGTACTTC
.,.,TRBJ1-4,TRBV28,CASRGRLYVEKLFF,TGTGCCAGCAGGGGACGGTTGTATGTTGAAAAACTGTTTTTT
.,.,TRBJ2-7,TRBV19,CASSGGHDEQYF,TGTGCCAGTAGTGGGGGCCACGACGAGCAGTACTTC
.,.,TRBJ1-1,TRBV3-1/TRBV3-2,CASSQGTAEAFF,TGTGCCAGCAGCCAAGGGACAGCTGAAGCTTTCTTT
TRBD1,.,TRBJ2-6,TRBV5-4,CASSSPGQAKGSGANVLTF,TGTGCCAGCAGCTCTCCGGGACAGGCAAAAGGATCTGGGGCCAACGTCCTGACTTTC
.,.,TRBJ2-3,TRBV5-1,CASSLGITSTDTQYF,TGCGCCAGCAGCTTGGGGATTACTAGCACAGATACGCAGTATTTT
.,once,TRBJ2-3,TRBV12-5,CASGLVLGGHPSTDTQYF,TGTGCTAGTGGTTTGGTACTCGGGGGACACCCGAGCACAGATACGCAGTATTTT
.,.,TRBJ1-1,TRBV5-1,CASSLGQGRENTEAFF,TGCGCCAGCAGCTTGGGACAAGGACGGGAGAACACTGAAGCTTTCTTT
.,.,TRBJ1-6,TRBV12-5,CASGSPSGGGGTPLHF,TGTGCTAGTGGTTCCCCGTCCGGGGGTGGAGGGACACCCCTCCACTTT
.,.,TRBJ1-3,TRBV6-1,CASSEGAMNTIYF,TGTGCCAGCAGTGAGGGGGCGATGAACACCATATATTTT
.,.,TRBJ1-6,TRBV15,CATKKGPGIDPANSPLHF,TGTGCCACCAAGAAGGGTCCAGGGATTGACCCAGCCAATTCACCCCTCCACTTT
.,once,TRBJ1-1,TRBV19,CASSDFVDTEAFF,TGTGCCAGTAGTGACTTCGTAGACACTGAAGCTTTCTTT
TRBD2,.,TRBJ2-5,TRBV7-3,CASSLGLAGTQYF,TGTGCCAGCAGCTTGGGACTAGCGGGGACCCAGTACTTC
TRBD1,.,TRBJ2-7,TRBV18,CASSPDLRGQGIEQYF,TGTGCCAGCTCACCGGACTTGAGAGGACAGGGCATCGAGCAGTACTTC
.,.,TRBJ1-1,TRBV6-5,CASSYSILGNTEAFF,TGTGCCAGCAGTTACTCGATTCTGGGGAACACTGAAGCTTTCTTT
TRBD2,.,TRBJ2-3,TRBV7-2,CASSFSSSGGASGDTQYF,TGTGCCAGCAGCTTTTCTTCTAGCGGGGGGGCCTCTGGAGATACGCAGTATTTT
.,.,TRBJ1-1,TRBV2,CASSFLDRPSEAFF,TGTGCCAGCAGTTTCCTCGACAGGCCCTCTGAAGCTTTCTTT
.,.,TRBJ2-3,TRBV28,CAIGDITDTQYF,TGTGCCATCGGGGACATCACAGATACGCAGTATTTT
.,.,TRBJ2-5,TRBV5-1,CASSFGGQETQYF,TGCGCCAGCAGCTTCGGAGGCCAAGAGACCCAGTACTTC
.,.,TRBJ1-2,TRBV30,CAWTEWQGSSYGYTF,TGTGCCTGGACCGAGTGGCAGGGGTCGAGCTATGGCTACACCTTC
TRBD1,.,TRBJ1-3,TRBV7-6,CASSFGMTGEGNTIYF,TGTGCCAGCAGCTTCGGCATGACAGGGGAGGGAAACACCATATATTTT
TRBD1,.,TRBJ1-2,TRBV19,CASSSRQGGGYTF,TGTGCCAGTAGTTCCAGACAGGGGGGAGGCTACACCTTC
TRBD1,.,TRBJ1-5,TRBV28,CASSFHTGTGTNQPQHF,TGTGCCAGCAGTTTCCACACCGGGACAGGGACCAATCAGCCCCAGCATTTT
.,once,TRBJ1-3,TRBV9,CASSLRADIGNTIYF,TGTGCCAGCAGCCTGAGGGCGGACATTGGAAACACCATATATTTT
TRBD1,.,TRBJ1-6,TRBV7-8,CASSLRTGSSSPLHF,TGTGCCAGCAGCTTGCGGACAGGGAGTAGTTCACCCCTCCACTTT
.,.,TRBJ2-5,TRBV28,CASSLRETQYF,TGTGCCAGCAGTTTGCGGGAGACCCAGTACTTC
.,.,TRBJ2-3,TRBV19,CASSMQVSTDTQYF,TGTGCCAGTAGTATGCAGGTCAGCACAGATACGCAGTATTTT
TRBD1,.,TRBJ2-7,TRBV7-9,CASRLPPDRGDEQYF,TGTGCCAGCAGATTGCCCCCGGACAGGGGGGACGAGCAGTACTTC
.,.,TRBJ2-1,TRBV27,CASSSPPGPQGNEQFF,TGTGCCAGCAGTTCTCCCCCGGGACCCCAGGGTAATGAGCAGTTCTTC
TRBD1,once,TRBJ1-4,TRBV7-9,CASSLRTGRNEKLFF,TGTGCCAGCAGCTTAAGGACAGGCAGGAATGAAAAACTGTTTTTT
.,.,TRBJ1-1,TRBV5-6,CASSWAPTAEAFF,TGTGCCAGCAGCTGGGCACCGACAGCTGAGGCTTTCTTT
.,.,TRBJ2-7,TRBV4-2,CASSQIFSGFFEQYF,TGTGCCAGCAGCCAAATATTTTCTGGGTTTTTCGAGCAGTACTTC
TRBD2,.,TRBJ2-1,TRBV19,CASSIGTRGNNEQFF,TGTGCCAGTAGTATCGGGACTAGGGGGAACAATGAGCAGTTCTTC
.,.,TRBJ1-1,TRBV12-3/TRBV12-4,CASRVNTEAFF,TGTGCCAGCAGAGTGAACACTGAAGCTTTCTTT
TRBD2,.,TRBJ2-5,TRBV6-5,CASSASGTTWETQYF,TGTGCCAGCAGCGCTAGCGGGACCACTTGGGAGACCCAGTACTTC
TRBD1,.,TRBJ2-2,TRBV6-1,CASSETGGPTGELFF,TGTGCCAGCAGTGAGACAGGGGGCCCCACCGGGGAGCTGTTTTTT
TRBD1,few,TRBJ1-2,TRBV2,CASSMQGAGGYTF,TGTGCCAGCAGTATGCAGGGGGCCGGTGGCTACACCTTC